The source of this T cell receptor (beta chain) is a study of blood T cell repertoires in COVID-19. Study details: The United States, Italy and Spain supplied acute and convalescent COVID-19 samples. PBMCs, B-cell-depleted T cells, or T cells provided the cDNA or gDNA that made up the material.

Repertoires were generated with immunoSEQ multiplex PCR, while TCRdb's copy carries only in-frame clones and drops some. This sample yields fewer than 250,000 clones, of which roughly four fifths are seen a single time; about 4.4% belongs to the top ten. The germline V gene has CDR1 SGHTA and CDR2 FQGNSA. The germline V and J ends were trimmed by 1 base and 8 bases, with 23 bases remaining between them. This CDR3 has 17 residues. The rearrangement uses TRBV7-2 and TRBJ1-1, with D perhaps matching TRBD1 (6 bases). Material for sequencing was peripheral blood. The origin of this receptor is a woman aged 70-85 years with acute or convalescent COVID-19. CDR3 sequence reads: CASSLGSSGSFGQEAFF. The CDR3 DNA reads TGTGCCAGCAGCTTAGGGTCTTCGGGCTCCTTTGGACAGGAAGCTTTCTTT.